What follows is one T cell receptor (beta chain) and its context. Regions amplified from RNA transcripts were the TCR beta CDR3 regions. HTBI primers were employed in a first-round RT-PCR of the TCR CDR3. TCRdb reprocessed the multiplex PCR reads via MiXCR and lists one record per CDR3 protein. The table records approximately 720,000 distinct CDR3 sequences, 18% of them present only once. The data are from a study of T cells in Graves' hyperthyroidism and ophthalmopathy. From germline, CDR1 is SNHLY and CDR2 FYNNEI. The CDR3 runs to 18 residues. The ends lost 1 base at V and 2 bases at J; junction bases unmatched: 10.

The rearrangement uses TRBV2 and TRBJ2-5, with 10 positions matching TRBD1. The sample comprised blood. The receptor comes from a woman in her 50s with Graves' hyperthyroidism that later progressed to Graves' ophthalmopathy. The CDR3: CASSEGAGQGMGQETQYF. For the CDR3, the DNA is TGTGCCAGCAGTGAAGGTGCGGGACAGGGGATGGGGCAAGAGACCCAGTACTTC.